This T cell receptor beta chain appears in the sequencing data of a study of cytomegalovirus exposure and HLA in healthy donors. Study observations and caveats: Most TCR sequences proved rare, with some public TCRs found in many donors. Later analysis identified several of the most significant clusters that appeared linked to common viral pathogens.

This clone was seen only a few times. The antigen is undetermined. CDR1 is MNHEY and CDR2 is SVGAGI in the germline V gene. The V segment lost 6 bases and the J segment 9 bases; nucleotides outside the gene matches: 7. This CDR3 is 14 amino acids long. PCR was performed using 60 Vbeta and 13 Jbeta primers. The data were produced by immunoSEQ multiplex PCR, yet TCRdb's version contains in-frame clones alone and is incomplete. The profile shows approximately 170,000 clones, roughly 80% of them singletons. The TCR sequence derives from a woman aged 45-65 years in good health and CMV-seropositive. Sequencing was carried out using PBMCs. This rearrangement joins TRBV6-5 to TRBJ1-6; 8 positions match TRBD1. For the CDR3, the DNA is TGTGCCAGCAGGCCGACAGGGGACGGTTCACCCCTCCACTTT. Protein sequence: CASRPTGDGSPLHF.